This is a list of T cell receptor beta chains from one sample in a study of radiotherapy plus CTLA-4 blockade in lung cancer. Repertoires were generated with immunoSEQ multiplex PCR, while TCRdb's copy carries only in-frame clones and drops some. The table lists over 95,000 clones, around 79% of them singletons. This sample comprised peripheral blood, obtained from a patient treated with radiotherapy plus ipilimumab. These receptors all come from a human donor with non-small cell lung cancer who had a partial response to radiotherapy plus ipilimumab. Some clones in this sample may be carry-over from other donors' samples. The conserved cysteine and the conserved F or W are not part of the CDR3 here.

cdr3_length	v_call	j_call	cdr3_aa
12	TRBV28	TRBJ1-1	ASSFSGGGTEAF
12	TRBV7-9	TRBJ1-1	TSSQGQGRSEAF
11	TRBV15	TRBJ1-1	AIGGALNTEAF
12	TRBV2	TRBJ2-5	ASSGTSAAKTQY
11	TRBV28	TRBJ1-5	ASGRQVLQPQH
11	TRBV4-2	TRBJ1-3	ASSQVAGNTIY
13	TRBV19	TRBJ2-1	ASSSREPPYNEQF
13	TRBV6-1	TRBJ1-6	ASSPTGQIGSPLH
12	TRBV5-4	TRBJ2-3	ASSLELAGGRLY
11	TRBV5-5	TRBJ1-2	ASSSDNDYGYT
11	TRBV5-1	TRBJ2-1	ASSLTGYNEQF
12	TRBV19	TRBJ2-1	ASSIDQGANEQF
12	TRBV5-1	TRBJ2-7	ASSLGLAGIEQY
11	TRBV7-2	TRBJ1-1	ATGTGTGFEAF
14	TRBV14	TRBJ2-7	ASSQGYGTGGYEQY
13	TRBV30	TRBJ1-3	AWSDWTGAGNTIY
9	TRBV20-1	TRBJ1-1	SAQERDEAF
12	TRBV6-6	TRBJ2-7	ASSSWEPPYEQY
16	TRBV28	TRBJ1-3	ASSFRDLWGLSGNTIY
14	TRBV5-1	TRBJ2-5	ASSPQGLHGVETQY
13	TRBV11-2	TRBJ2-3	ASSLGTGATDTQY
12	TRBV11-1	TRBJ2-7	ASSSRQGRDEQY
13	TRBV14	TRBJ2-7	ASSPTGNNPYEQY
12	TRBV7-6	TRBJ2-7	ASSPRPSSYEQY
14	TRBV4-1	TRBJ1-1	ASSQGRTGLDTEAF
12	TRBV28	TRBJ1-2	ASSSEGAVRGYT
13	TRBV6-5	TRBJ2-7	ASSTPGQGAREQY
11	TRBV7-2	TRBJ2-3	ASSFDRPDTQY
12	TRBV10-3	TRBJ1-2	AISSSGALYGYT
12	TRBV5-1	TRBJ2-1	ATRKTSGTDEQF
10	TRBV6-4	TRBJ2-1	ASSEGTGRYF
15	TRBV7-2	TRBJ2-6	ASSISGANSGANVLT
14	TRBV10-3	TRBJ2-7	AIRTGVAGGSYEQY
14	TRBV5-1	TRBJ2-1	ASSSKTSGVNNEQF
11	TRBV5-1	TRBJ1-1	ASSPTPGTEAF
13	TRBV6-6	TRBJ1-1	ASIPGPPKGAEAF
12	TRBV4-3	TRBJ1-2	ASSQDQGVDGYT
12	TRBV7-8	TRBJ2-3	ASSSWRFTDTQY
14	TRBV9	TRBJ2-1	ASSGVGTGTYNEQF
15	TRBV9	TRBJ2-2	ASSVSLAGRNIGELF